Listed below are T cell receptor beta chains from one sample, sequenced in a study of regulatory T cells in long-lasting Graves disease. TCRdb re-analysed the multiplex PCR reads in MiXCR, keeping a single row per CDR3 protein. Of 500,000 or so distinct CDR3 sequences detected, 15% to 20% appear once; the ten largest clones hold 9.5% to 15%. These data are also associated with another study on T cells in Graves' hyperthyroidism and ophthalmopathy.

The sample here was peripheral blood mononuclear cells (PBMCs), taken at new diagnosis, from a patient treated with antithyroid drugs. Receptors originate from a man in his forties with Graves disease. Both conserved end residues are part of each CDR3. Fields, in order: D gene, clone size, J gene, V gene, CDR3 protein, CDR3 DNA. A D gene is named only where the DNA matches it firmly. Clone sizes are given selectively: once, few, many, or a class where the clone is expanded.

d_gene: .
abundance: .
j_gene: TRBJ2-7
v_gene: TRBV4-1
CDR3aa: CASSQEQGLGEQYF
CDR3nt: TGCGCCAGCAGCCAGGAACAGGGACTTGGCGAGCAGTACTTC

d_gene: .
abundance: few
j_gene: TRBJ1-5
v_gene: TRBV20-1
CDR3aa: CSARTPQGHLHF
CDR3nt: TGCAGTGCGAGGACCCCCCAAGGTCATTTGCATTTT

d_gene: .
abundance: .
j_gene: TRBJ2-7
v_gene: TRBV7-8
CDR3aa: CASSLGTRGGEQYF
CDR3nt: TGTGCCAGCAGCTTAGGGACAAGGGGCGGCGAGCAGTACTTC

d_gene: TRBD2
abundance: many
j_gene: TRBJ2-4
v_gene: TRBV30
CDR3aa: CAWSVAWSGTVAKNIQYF
CDR3nt: TGTGCCTGGAGTGTGGCTTGGAGCGGGACCGTAGCCAAAAACATTCAGTACTTC

d_gene: .
abundance: .
j_gene: TRBJ2-3
v_gene: TRBV29-1
CDR3aa: CSVEAGSPDTQYF
CDR3nt: TGCAGCGTTGAGGCCGGCTCTCCAGATACGCAGTATTTT

d_gene: .
abundance: many
j_gene: TRBJ2-7
v_gene: TRBV2
CDR3aa: CASHGESYEQYF
CDR3nt: TGTGCCAGCCACGGGGAATCCTACGAGCAGTACTTC

d_gene: .
abundance: few
j_gene: TRBJ2-1
v_gene: TRBV2
CDR3aa: CASLVSSYNEQFF
CDR3nt: TGTGCCAGCCTAGTGAGCTCCTACAATGAGCAGTTCTTC

d_gene: .
abundance: many
j_gene: TRBJ2-1
v_gene: TRBV15
CDR3aa: CATSRVSFSGSYNEQFF
CDR3nt: TGTGCCACCAGCAGAGTATCCTTTAGCGGCTCCTACAATGAGCAGTTCTTC

d_gene: .
abundance: .
j_gene: TRBJ2-4
v_gene: TRBV28
CDR3aa: CASSPHPGTDGIQYF
CDR3nt: TGTGCCAGCAGCCCACACCCCGGGACCGACGGCATTCAGTACTTC

d_gene: TRBD1
abundance: .
j_gene: TRBJ2-7
v_gene: TRBV5-1
CDR3aa: CASSYYTGQGYEQYF
CDR3nt: TGCGCCAGCAGCTACTACACGGGACAGGGATACGAGCAGTACTTC

d_gene: .
abundance: many
j_gene: TRBJ2-1
v_gene: TRBV5-1
CDR3aa: CASSLQSSYNEQFF
CDR3nt: TGTGCCAGCAGCTTACAGAGCTCCTACAATGAGCAGTTCTTC

d_gene: TRBD2
abundance: few
j_gene: TRBJ2-5
v_gene: TRBV24-1
CDR3aa: CATSGSSTSVEETQYF
CDR3nt: TGTGCCACCAGTGGTTCCTCGACTAGCGTCGAAGAGACCCAGTACTTC

d_gene: .
abundance: .
j_gene: TRBJ1-2
v_gene: TRBV6-9
CDR3aa: CASSYSNSYGYTF
CDR3nt: TGTGCCAGCAGTTACTCGAACAGCTATGGCTACACCTTC

d_gene: TRBD1
abundance: many
j_gene: TRBJ2-5
v_gene: TRBV7-9
CDR3aa: CASSLEGQEETQYF
CDR3nt: TGTGCCAGCAGCTTAGAGGGACAGGAAGAGACCCAGTACTTC

d_gene: TRBD2
abundance: many
j_gene: TRBJ2-7
v_gene: TRBV5-1
CDR3aa: CASRKERESGYEQYF
CDR3nt: TGCGCCAGCAGGAAGGAGCGGGAATCGGGGTACGAGCAGTACTTC

d_gene: .
abundance: .
j_gene: TRBJ2-7
v_gene: TRBV6-1
CDR3aa: CATNRELYEQYF
CDR3nt: TGTGCCACCAACCGGGAGCTCTACGAGCAGTACTTC

d_gene: .
abundance: many
j_gene: TRBJ1-1
v_gene: TRBV28
CDR3aa: CASSPFFVADTEAFF
CDR3nt: TGTGCCAGCAGCCCCTTTTTTGTGGCGGACACTGAAGCTTTCTTT

d_gene: TRBD1
abundance: many
j_gene: TRBJ2-5
v_gene: TRBV12-3/TRBV12-4
CDR3aa: CASSLEVRGLIIETQYF
CDR3nt: TGTGCCAGCAGTTTGGAGGTCAGGGGGCTTATAATAGAGACCCAGTACTTC

d_gene: .
abundance: many
j_gene: TRBJ2-3
v_gene: TRBV24-1
CDR3aa: CATSERGGYGASTDTQYF
CDR3nt: TGTGCCACCAGTGAGAGGGGGGGATATGGAGCTAGCACAGATACGCAGTATTTT

d_gene: TRBD2
abundance: .
j_gene: TRBJ2-1
v_gene: TRBV24-1
CDR3aa: CATSEPTSPPYNEQFF
CDR3nt: TGTGCCACCAGTGAGCCGACTAGCCCCCCCTACAATGAGCAGTTCTTC

d_gene: TRBD2
abundance: many
j_gene: TRBJ2-1
v_gene: TRBV2
CDR3aa: CASRRRLAGGSEQFF
CDR3nt: TGTGCCAGCAGGCGAAGGCTAGCGGGAGGGTCAGAGCAGTTCTTC

d_gene: .
abundance: .
j_gene: TRBJ1-6
v_gene: TRBV28
CDR3aa: CASSLYGGNSPLHF
CDR3nt: TGTGCCAGCAGTTTATATGGAGGGAATTCACCCCTCCACTTT

d_gene: TRBD2
abundance: few
j_gene: TRBJ2-5
v_gene: TRBV11-2
CDR3aa: CASSPGGRAGETQYF
CDR3nt: TGTGCCAGCAGCCCCGGCGGGAGGGCTGGAGAGACCCAGTACTTC

d_gene: TRBD2
abundance: .
j_gene: TRBJ2-7
v_gene: TRBV5-1
CDR3aa: CASSTEPGGSYEQYF
CDR3nt: TGTGCCAGCAGCACCGAGCCTGGCGGGAGTTACGAGCAGTACTTC